A selection of T cell receptor beta chains follows, all from one sample in a study of blood T cell repertoires in COVID-19. Generated by immunoSEQ multiplex PCR, the TCRdb table keeps only in-frame clones and is missing some. Of about 140,000 clones listed, 80% are singletons. The sample taken for sequencing was peripheral blood. The receptors originated from a woman between 50 and 59 years old with acute or convalescent COVID-19. The CDR3 runs from the conserved cysteine through the conserved F or W. D genes are given only for firm matches. Expanded clones are given a class, and other clones once, few, many or no size at all.

CDR3aa,CDR3nt,abundance,len,d_gene,j_gene,v_gene
CASRPSVWSEAFF,TGTGCCAGCAGGCCGAGCGTGTGGAGTGAAGCTTTCTTT,NA,13,NA,TRBJ1-1,TRBV6-6
CASSLASGGNTGELFF,TGTGCCAGCAGCTTAGCCAGCGGGGGGAACACCGGGGAGCTGTTTTTT,NA,16,TRBD2,TRBJ2-2,TRBV7-3
CASSAQYTGTGHNEQFF,TGTGCCAGCAGCGCACAATATACCGGGACAGGGCACAATGAGCAGTTCTTC,NA,17,TRBD1,TRBJ2-1,TRBV9
CASSNQGSGTDTQYF,TGCGCCAGCAGCAACCAGGGTTCCGGCACAGATACGCAGTATTTT,NA,15,NA,TRBJ2-3,TRBV4-3
CASSLRMFTGEGNSRIYGYTF,TGTGCCAGCAGTTTGAGGATGTTTACGGGAGAAGGAAATTCGAGGATCTATGGCTACACCTTC,NA,21,NA,TRBJ1-2,TRBV27
CASSLDLNQPQHF,TGTGCCAGCAGCCTGGACTTAAATCAGCCCCAGCATTTT,few,13,NA,TRBJ1-5,TRBV11-2
CASSLGGADRSETQYF,TGTGCCAGCAGTTTAGGGGGGGCCGATAGGAGTGAGACCCAGTACTTC,NA,16,NA,TRBJ2-5,TRBV6-5
CASSFRLAGADTQYF,TGTGCCAGCAGTTTCCGGCTAGCGGGGGCAGATACGCAGTATTTT,NA,15,TRBD2,TRBJ2-3,TRBV27
CASSLVVGRAGTGELFF,TGTGCCAGCAGCTTGGTGGTTGGCAGGGCTGGGACCGGGGAGCTGTTTTTT,once,17,NA,TRBJ2-2,TRBV5-5
CASSSDSSYNSPLHF,TGTGCCAGCAGCTCAGACAGTTCCTATAATTCACCCCTCCACTTT,NA,15,NA,TRBJ1-6,TRBV5-4
CASSSYLSTDTQYF,TGCGCCAGCAGCTCTTATTTAAGCACAGATACGCAGTATTTT,NA,14,NA,TRBJ2-3,TRBV5-1
CASSYQVTGITEAFF,TGTGCCAGCAGTTATCAGGTCACGGGAATCACTGAAGCTTTCTTT,NA,15,NA,TRBJ1-1,TRBV6-5
CASGSLGTHTGELFF,TGTGCCAGCGGATCCCTGGGGACTCACACCGGGGAGCTGTTTTTT,NA,15,NA,TRBJ2-2,TRBV27
CASSIRDSPLHF,TGTGCCAGTAGTATTCGGGATTCACCCCTCCACTTT,once,12,NA,TRBJ1-6,TRBV19
CASSVLRQPAGEKLFF,TGTGCCAGCAGTGTCCTCAGACAGCCTGCCGGCGAAAAACTGTTTTTT,NA,16,NA,TRBJ1-4,TRBV25-1
CASSPEPQGAPNYGYTF,TGTGCCAGCAGTCCGGAACCTCAGGGGGCCCCCAACTATGGCTACACCTTC,NA,17,TRBD1,TRBJ1-2,TRBV27
CASSPAEQGALTNEKLFF,TGTGCCAGCAGTCCAGCCGAACAGGGGGCGCTGACTAATGAAAAACTGTTTTTT,NA,18,TRBD1,TRBJ1-4,TRBV6-6
CASSLMRGGLGANVLTF,TGTGCCAGCAGCTTAATGAGGGGGGGCCTTGGGGCCAACGTCCTGACTTTC,NA,17,NA,TRBJ2-6,TRBV7-9
CASSPGQGPYEQYF,TGTGCCAGCAGCCCGGGACAGGGACCCTACGAGCAGTACTTC,NA,14,TRBD1,TRBJ2-7,TRBV7-3
CASSVRDIDRGFFGYTF,TGTGCCAGCAGCGTACGGGACATCGACAGGGGGTTCTTTGGCTACACCTTC,NA,17,TRBD1,TRBJ1-2,TRBV9
CASSPPIGQPAGYTF,TGTGCCAGCAGTCCCCCCATAGGACAGCCTGCTGGCTACACCTTC,NA,15,NA,TRBJ1-2,TRBV28
CASSQERGQPQHF,TGTGCCAGCAGCCAAGAACGGGGTCAGCCCCAGCATTTT,once,13,NA,TRBJ1-5,TRBV3-1/TRBV3-2
CASSQWASTDTQYF,TGTGCCAGCAGCCAGTGGGCTAGCACAGATACGCAGTATTTT,NA,14,NA,TRBJ2-3,TRBV14
CAVGPGNTIYF,TGTGCCGTGGGCCCTGGAAACACCATATATTTT,NA,11,NA,TRBJ1-3,TRBV30
CASSLDRTFEAFF,TGTGCCAGCAGCTTAGATCGGACATTTGAAGCTTTCTTT,NA,13,NA,TRBJ1-1,TRBV11-2
CASSLTSGSTDTQYF,TGTGCCAGCAGCTTAACTAGCGGGAGCACAGATACGCAGTATTTT,NA,15,TRBD2,TRBJ2-3,TRBV7-3
CASSSGTGLYSNQPQHF,TGTGCCAGCAGCTCCGGGACAGGACTTTATAGCAATCAGCCCCAGCATTTT,few,17,TRBD1,TRBJ1-5,TRBV9
CASSYGTGGEAFF,TGTGCCAGCAGTTACGGGACAGGGGGCGAAGCTTTCTTT,NA,13,TRBD1,TRBJ1-1,TRBV6-6
CASTAGPEKPKYF,TGTGCCAGCACGGCGGGGCCGGAAAAACCCAAGTACTTC,NA,13,NA,TRBJ2-7,TRBV6-6